The rows below give T cell receptor beta chains drawn from one sample of a study of post-analysis software for immune sequencing data. MiXCR, applied by TCRdb to the PCR reads, yields one record per CDR3 protein. This sample carries more than 450,000 distinct CDR3 sequences, 30% to 40% of them seen once, and the ten largest clones take approximately 6%. Material for sequencing was blood. All receptors derive from a girl aged 2 to 17 with multiple sclerosis. The CDR3 runs from the conserved cysteine through the conserved F or W. D genes are given only for firm matches. Part of the rows lack a size; the others show once, few, many or a class for expanded clones.

v_gene: TRBV6-1; j_gene: TRBJ2-1; len: 13; d_gene: NA; abundance: few; CDR3nt: TGTGCCAGCAGTGTCCAGCGGTATAATGAGCAGTTCTTC; CDR3aa: CASSVQRYNEQFF
v_gene: TRBV10-3; j_gene: TRBJ2-3; len: 16; d_gene: NA; abundance: few; CDR3nt: TGTGCCATCAGCGAACAGGACCTAACCAGCACAGATACGCAGTATTTT; CDR3aa: CAISEQDLTSTDTQYF
v_gene: TRBV7-3; j_gene: TRBJ2-3; len: 14; d_gene: NA; abundance: NA; CDR3nt: TGTGCCAGCAGCCCACGTTCCAATCGAGATACGCAGTATTTT; CDR3aa: CASSPRSNRDTQYF
v_gene: TRBV6-4; j_gene: TRBJ2-3; len: 14; d_gene: NA; abundance: few; CDR3nt: TGTGCCAGCAGTGAATCTCCGGGCACAGATACGCAGTATTTT; CDR3aa: CASSESPGTDTQYF
v_gene: TRBV18; j_gene: TRBJ1-2; len: 14; d_gene: NA; abundance: NA; CDR3nt: TGTGCCAGCTCACCCCCGAGCAGGCCATATGGCTACACCTTC; CDR3aa: CASSPPSRPYGYTF
v_gene: TRBV5-1; j_gene: TRBJ2-1; len: 15; d_gene: TRBD2; abundance: NA; CDR3nt: TGCGCCAGCAGCTTGACGAGCGGGGTCAGCGGTGAGCAGTTCTTC; CDR3aa: CASSLTSGVSGEQFF
v_gene: TRBV2; j_gene: TRBJ2-7; len: 13; d_gene: NA; abundance: NA; CDR3nt: TGTGCCAGCAGTGAAAGGTTAGCCTGGGAGCAGTACTTC; CDR3aa: CASSERLAWEQYF
v_gene: TRBV5-6; j_gene: TRBJ2-7; len: 13; d_gene: TRBD1; abundance: few; CDR3nt: TGTGCCAGCAGCCCTGAACAGGGGGCCGAGCAGTACTTC; CDR3aa: CASSPEQGAEQYF
v_gene: TRBV5-1; j_gene: TRBJ2-5; len: 13; d_gene: NA; abundance: NA; CDR3nt: TGCGCCAGCAGCTCGGGAGTGGAAGAGACCCAGTACTTC; CDR3aa: CASSSGVEETQYF
v_gene: TRBV19; j_gene: TRBJ2-4; len: 16; d_gene: NA; abundance: few; CDR3nt: TGTGCCAGTAGTTATACGGTCCCTTCGAGGTTAGGCATTCAGTACTTC; CDR3aa: CASSYTVPSRLGIQYF
v_gene: TRBV7-9; j_gene: TRBJ2-7; len: 12; d_gene: NA; abundance: NA; CDR3nt: TGTGCCAGCAGCTGGGCAGGGGTCGAGCAGTACTTC; CDR3aa: CASSWAGVEQYF
v_gene: TRBV5-1; j_gene: TRBJ2-1; len: 15; d_gene: NA; abundance: few; CDR3nt: TGCGCCAGCAGCCTGGGGACGGATTTCTACAATGAGCAGTTCTTC; CDR3aa: CASSLGTDFYNEQFF
v_gene: TRBV20-1; j_gene: TRBJ1-2; len: 12; d_gene: NA; abundance: NA; CDR3nt: TGCAGTGCTAAGGAAGGGGGTAGTGGCTACACCTTC; CDR3aa: CSAKEGGSGYTF
v_gene: TRBV5-1; j_gene: TRBJ2-5; len: 15; d_gene: NA; abundance: NA; CDR3nt: TGCGCCAGCAGCAAAGGGAGTCTAGCTCAAGAGACCCAGTACTTC; CDR3aa: CASSKGSLAQETQYF
v_gene: TRBV5-1; j_gene: TRBJ2-1; len: 12; d_gene: NA; abundance: NA; CDR3nt: TGCGCCAGCAGCCGGGACGGAAATGAGCAGTTCTTC; CDR3aa: CASSRDGNEQFF
v_gene: TRBV5-1; j_gene: TRBJ2-5; len: 14; d_gene: TRBD2; abundance: NA; CDR3nt: TGCGCCAGCAGCCACGGGACTAGGGAAGAGACCCAGTACTTC; CDR3aa: CASSHGTREETQYF
v_gene: TRBV12-3/TRBV12-4; j_gene: TRBJ2-5; len: 13; d_gene: NA; abundance: many; CDR3nt: TGTGCCAGCAGTTTATTAGGGGGGGAGACCCAGTACTTC; CDR3aa: CASSLLGGETQYF
v_gene: TRBV12-3/TRBV12-4; j_gene: TRBJ2-1; len: 13; d_gene: NA; abundance: NA; CDR3nt: TGTGCCAGCAGGGAAGGCTCCTACAATGAGCGGTTCTTC; CDR3aa: CASREGSYNERFF
v_gene: TRBV6-5; j_gene: TRBJ2-7; len: 11; d_gene: NA; abundance: few; CDR3nt: TGTGCCAGCAGAGCCGGGGGCGAGCAGTACTTC; CDR3aa: CASRAGGEQYF
v_gene: TRBV20-1; j_gene: TRBJ1-2; len: 13; d_gene: TRBD1; abundance: many; CDR3nt: TGCAGTGCTCGGCGGGACAGGGAGGATGGCTACACCTTC; CDR3aa: CSARRDREDGYTF
v_gene: TRBV20-1; j_gene: TRBJ1-5; len: 13; d_gene: NA; abundance: NA; CDR3nt: TGCAGTGCAAATGCGGTGAGCAATCAGCCCCAGCATTTT; CDR3aa: CSANAVSNQPQHF
v_gene: TRBV10-1; j_gene: TRBJ1-2; len: 12; d_gene: NA; abundance: NA; CDR3nt: TGCGCCAGCAGTGACTGGGAGTATGGCTACACCTTC; CDR3aa: CASSDWEYGYTF
v_gene: TRBV12-3/TRBV12-4; j_gene: TRBJ2-7; len: 13; d_gene: NA; abundance: NA; CDR3nt: TGTGCCAGCAGTTTGCGACACTCCTACGAGCAGTACTTC; CDR3aa: CASSLRHSYEQYF
v_gene: TRBV5-1; j_gene: TRBJ1-1; len: 16; d_gene: NA; abundance: NA; CDR3nt: TGCGCCAGCAGCTCGGAGTTCGACAGCTTGAACACTGAAGCTTTCTTT; CDR3aa: CASSSEFDSLNTEAFF
v_gene: TRBV6-5; j_gene: TRBJ2-7; len: 15; d_gene: TRBD1; abundance: NA; CDR3nt: TGTGCCAGCAGCCGACGACAGGGAACTGTCGACGAGCAGTACTTC; CDR3aa: CASSRRQGTVDEQYF
v_gene: TRBV20-1; j_gene: TRBJ2-1; len: 14; d_gene: NA; abundance: NA; CDR3nt: TGCAGTGCCGAAGGGGGGGCGGGGTACAATGAGCAGTTCTTC; CDR3aa: CSAEGGAGYNEQFF
v_gene: TRBV6-1; j_gene: TRBJ2-7; len: 15; d_gene: NA; abundance: NA; CDR3nt: TGTGCCAGCAGGACCCCGAGGGTGAGAATCTACGAGCAGTACTTC; CDR3aa: CASRTPRVRIYEQYF
v_gene: TRBV29-1; j_gene: TRBJ2-2; len: 14; d_gene: TRBD1; abundance: NA; CDR3nt: TGCAGCGTTAAGGGACAGGGGCACACCGAGGAGCTGTTTTTT; CDR3aa: CSVKGQGHTEELFF
v_gene: TRBV3-1; j_gene: TRBJ1-6; len: 14; d_gene: NA; abundance: once; CDR3nt: TGTGCCAGCAGCTCAAGAGGTAATGATTCACCCCTCCACTTT; CDR3aa: CASSSRGNDSPLHF
v_gene: TRBV27; j_gene: TRBJ1-5; len: 15; d_gene: TRBD1; abundance: NA; CDR3nt: TGTGCCAGCAGTTCCCTGACAGGGATCAATCAGCCCCAGCATTTT; CDR3aa: CASSSLTGINQPQHF
v_gene: TRBV9; j_gene: TRBJ1-1; len: 17; d_gene: TRBD1; abundance: few; CDR3nt: TGTGCCAGCAGCCCAGTTCCCATAGGGACAGGGGGCTATGAAGCTTTCTTT; CDR3aa: CASSPVPIGTGGYEAFF
v_gene: TRBV6-5; j_gene: TRBJ2-1; len: 14; d_gene: TRBD2; abundance: NA; CDR3nt: TGTGCCAGCAGCCGCGGGGGGGGAGTACATGAGCAGTTCTTC; CDR3aa: CASSRGGGVHEQFF
v_gene: TRBV12-5; j_gene: TRBJ1-4; len: 15; d_gene: NA; abundance: NA; CDR3nt: TGTGCTAGTGGTCCGAGGACGGAGCCTAATGAAAAACTGTTTTTT; CDR3aa: CASGPRTEPNEKLFF
v_gene: TRBV12-3/TRBV12-4; j_gene: TRBJ1-6; len: 14; d_gene: TRBD1; abundance: few; CDR3nt: TGTGCCAGCAGTTCCGGGACAGGGAATTCACCCCTCCACTTT; CDR3aa: CASSSGTGNSPLHF
v_gene: TRBV27; j_gene: TRBJ2-7; len: 14; d_gene: TRBD1; abundance: NA; CDR3nt: TGTGCCAGCAGTCCAAAGGGACAGGGGCACGAGCAGTACTTC; CDR3aa: CASSPKGQGHEQYF
v_gene: TRBV6-6; j_gene: TRBJ2-7; len: 15; d_gene: TRBD2; abundance: NA; CDR3nt: TGTGCCAGCAGTCCCCGGACTAGCTCCTACAATGAGCAGTACTTC; CDR3aa: CASSPRTSSYNEQYF
v_gene: TRBV12-3/TRBV12-4; j_gene: TRBJ1-1; len: 14; d_gene: TRBD1; abundance: NA; CDR3nt: TGTGCCAGCAGTGTCCACAGGGGGAACACTGAAGCTTTCTTT; CDR3aa: CASSVHRGNTEAFF
v_gene: TRBV27; j_gene: TRBJ1-1; len: 15; d_gene: NA; abundance: few; CDR3nt: TGTGCCAGCACCTCCCTAGGGCAGGGAGAGCGTGAAGCTTTCTTT; CDR3aa: CASTSLGQGEREAFF
v_gene: TRBV15; j_gene: TRBJ1-5; len: 18; d_gene: NA; abundance: few; CDR3nt: TGTGCCACCCCGACTCCCTTTACAGGGAACCATAGCAATCAGCCCCAGCATTTT; CDR3aa: CATPTPFTGNHSNQPQHF
v_gene: TRBV12-3/TRBV12-4; j_gene: TRBJ2-7; len: 13; d_gene: TRBD1; abundance: few; CDR3nt: TGTGCCAGCAGATGGACAGGGGACTACGAGCAGTACTTC; CDR3aa: CASRWTGDYEQYF
v_gene: TRBV29-1; j_gene: TRBJ2-5; len: 14; d_gene: TRBD2; abundance: few; CDR3nt: TGCAGCGCAAGACTAGCGGGGGATGGTTGGACCCAGTACTTC; CDR3aa: CSARLAGDGWTQYF
v_gene: TRBV7-3; j_gene: TRBJ2-3; len: 16; d_gene: NA; abundance: NA; CDR3nt: TGTGCCAGCAGCCCCCTAGGGGGGTGGGGCACAGATACGCAGTATTTT; CDR3aa: CASSPLGGWGTDTQYF
v_gene: TRBV5-1; j_gene: TRBJ1-4; len: 14; d_gene: NA; abundance: NA; CDR3nt: TGCGCCAGCAGCTTAGGGGGTCCTAATGAAAAACTGTTTTTT; CDR3aa: CASSLGGPNEKLFF
v_gene: TRBV7-9; j_gene: TRBJ2-1; len: 13; d_gene: NA; abundance: few; CDR3nt: TGTGCCAGCAGTACAGACAGGCCAATGAGGCAGTTCTTC; CDR3aa: CASSTDRPMRQFF
v_gene: TRBV27; j_gene: TRBJ2-7; len: 15; d_gene: NA; abundance: NA; CDR3nt: TGTGCCAGCAGTTTCTCGGCGGGGACCAAAGGCGAGCAGTACTTC; CDR3aa: CASSFSAGTKGEQYF
v_gene: TRBV9; j_gene: TRBJ1-2; len: 13; d_gene: NA; abundance: many; CDR3nt: TGTGCCAGCGGCGGGGGGCTTGACTATGGCTACACCTTC; CDR3aa: CASGGGLDYGYTF
v_gene: TRBV6-5; j_gene: TRBJ2-7; len: 17; d_gene: TRBD2; abundance: NA; CDR3nt: TGTGCCAGCAGTTACAGGGGAACTAGCGGGGGGATCTACGAGCAGTACTTC; CDR3aa: CASSYRGTSGGIYEQYF
v_gene: TRBV20-1; j_gene: TRBJ1-5; len: 15; d_gene: NA; abundance: NA; CDR3nt: TGCAGTGCTAGAGATTCGCAGGGCAGCAATCAGCCCCAGCATTTT; CDR3aa: CSARDSQGSNQPQHF
v_gene: TRBV12-3/TRBV12-4; j_gene: TRBJ1-5; len: 17; d_gene: TRBD1; abundance: NA; CDR3nt: TGTGCCAGCAGTTTATGGACAGGGGGCAGGTGGAATCAGCCCCAGCATTTT; CDR3aa: CASSLWTGGRWNQPQHF
v_gene: TRBV12-3/TRBV12-4; j_gene: TRBJ2-5; len: 13; d_gene: NA; abundance: NA; CDR3nt: TGTGCCAGCAGTTTGGTCGAGTGCGAGACCCAGTACTTC; CDR3aa: CASSLVECETQYF
v_gene: TRBV20-1; j_gene: TRBJ2-5; len: 15; d_gene: TRBD1; abundance: NA; CDR3nt: TGCAGTGCTAGAACTCAGGGGGCTTGGCAAGAGACCCAGTACTTC; CDR3aa: CSARTQGAWQETQYF